These 11 T cell receptor beta chains were all obtained from the same sample, sequenced in a study of cytomegalovirus exposure and HLA in healthy donors. PCR used 60 Vbeta primers and 13 Jbeta primers. The assay was immunoSEQ multiplex PCR, and TCRdb's table has in-frame clones only and misses some. Of about 67,000 clones in the sample, 65% to 70% were seen once. The sequenced material came from PBMCs. These receptors originate from a woman in her 30s in good health and CMV-seronegative.

The rearrangement links TRBV10-2 to TRBJ1-5; a possible D gene is TRBD1 (6 bases). V lost 2 bases and J 7 bases, leaving 12 bases between the germline ends. Germline values: CDR1 WSHSY, CDR2 SAAADI. The CDR3 totals 14 residues. CDR3: CASSEVGGEQPQHF. In DNA form, the CDR3 reads TGCGCCAGCAGTGAGGTAGGGGGGGAACAGCCCCAGCATTTT.

The chain combines TRBV4-3 with TRBJ1-1; D might be TRBD1 (5 bases). The germline CDR1 and CDR2 sequences are LGHNA and YSLEER. CDR3 length equals 13 residues. Trimming removed 1 base from V and 3 bases from J, with 6 bases in between. CDR3 nucleotides: TGCGCCAGCAGCCAAGGGGACTACACTGAAGCTTTCTTT. Amino acids: CASSQGDYTEAFF.

The chain couples TRBV11-3 to TRBJ1-1; TRBD1 matches 7 bases. Germline V gene sequence: CDR1 SGHNT, CDR2 YENEEA. The CDR3 has 16 amino acids. V shed 5 bases and J 4 bases; nucleotides not matched to a gene: 13. The CDR3 coding sequence is TGTGCCAGCAGCGTAGGGACAGTCGCGGACGGCACTGAAGCTTTCTTT. This codes for CASSVGTVADGTEAFF. Full variable domain (missing parts from reference TRBV11-3 and TRBJ1-1): EAGVVQSPRYKIIEKKQPVAFWCNPISGHNTLYWYLQNLGQGPELLIRYENEEAVDDSQLPKDRFSAERLKGVDSTLKIQPAELGDSAVYLCASSVGTVADGTEAFFGQGTRLTVV.

This clone was detected a few times. The chain employs TRBV7-9 and TRBJ1-1, with 9 bases matching TRBD1. CDR1 and CDR2 (germline): SEHNR, FQNEAQ (reference sequence). Trimming took 8 bases from V and 6 from J; bases not matched to a gene: 7. This CDR3 is built from 13 residues. The CDR3 bases are TGTGCCAGCGTGGACAGGGGACTTTCTGAAGCTTTCTTT. This encodes CASVDRGLSEAFF. The entire variable domain, with the rest obtained from reference TRBV7-9 and TRBJ1-1, is as follows: DTGVSQNPRHKITKRGQNVTFRCDPISEHNRLYWYRQTLGQGPEFLTYFQNEAQLEKSRLLSDRFSAERPKGSFSTLEIQRTEQGDSAMYLCASVDRGLSEAFFGQGTRLTVV.

J is TRBJ2-3 and V is TRBV29-1; the match to TRBD1 covers 7 bases. CDR3 length: 13 amino acids. Germline V CDR1 and CDR2: SQVTM, ANQGSEA. The ends lost 2 bases at V and 5 bases at J; junction bases unmatched: 4. CDR3: CSVETGVGDTQYF. The CDR3 DNA reads as TGCAGCGTTGAAACAGGGGTAGGAGATACGCAGTATTTT.

The chain is built from TRBV21-1 and TRBJ2-5; the table's D gene call, TRBD1, was not cross checked with the DNA. TRBV21-1 is a pseudogene segment. The CDR3 totals 17 residues. The CDR3 coding sequence is TGTGCCAGCAGCAAAAGAACAACGGGCAGGGGACAAGAGACCCAGTACTTC. The encoded protein is CASSKRTTGRGQETQYF.

This chain joins TRBV19 and TRBJ1-1, with 8 bases matching TRBD1. The CDR3 extends over 13 amino acids. Germline CDR1 is LNHDA and CDR2 is SQIVND (reference sequence). V dropped 7 bases and J dropped 1; count of bases not matched to a gene: 2. The CDR3 DNA follows: TGTGCCAGTATTACAGGGGGGAACACTGAAGCTTTCTTT. Translating it yields CASITGGNTEAFF.

V and J are TRBV30 and TRBJ1-2; D possibly corresponds to TRBD1 (6 bases). CDR3 size: 12 residues. Trimming cost V 3 bases and J 7 bases, with 12 bases left between them. Germline CDR1 and CDR2: GTSNPN and SVGIG (reference sequence). The DNA of the CDR3 is TGTGCCTGGAGAGGGGGTGTGGGTGGCTACACCTTC. Protein sequence: CAWRGGVGGYTF.

The gene calls are TRBV11-2 and TRBJ2-1; TRBD1 agrees at 10 bases. CDR1 and CDR2 from the germline V gene are SGHAT and FQNNGV. J gave up 8 bases and V 0 bases, and 4 bases lay outside the gene matches. This CDR3 is 15 amino acids long. The CDR3 DNA sequence: TGTGCCAGCAGCTTAGAAAGGACAGGGGGTTATGAGCAGTTCTTC. This sequence encodes CASSLERTGGYEQFF.

The genes are TRBV7-2 and TRBJ2-5; 8 bases align to TRBD1. The V segment lost 1 base and the J segment 4 bases; nucleotides outside the gene matches: 8. The CDR3 runs to 16 residues. Germline V gene data show CDR1 as SGHTA and CDR2 as FQGNSA. The CDR3 DNA follows: TGTGCCAGCAGCTTAGTGAGGGACAGGAAACTAGAGACCCAGTACTTC. Translated: CASSLVRDRKLETQYF.

The chain employs TRBV7-2 and TRBJ2-3; D is undetermined. V was cut by 5 bases and J by 10 bases, with 13 bases left in between. The CDR3 loop spans 12 amino acids. Germline lookup yields CDR1 SGHTA and CDR2 FQGNSA. CDR3 bases: TGTGCCAGCAGCCCCGACCACGCGGCGCAGTATTTT. Protein: CASSPDHAAQYF.